The subject of this entry is one TCR beta chain. The antigen is undetermined. Clones were read by immunoSEQ multiplex PCR, and TCRdb kept only the in-frame ones, dropping some. This sample has more than 300,000 clones, with roughly 85% found just once. The V and J ends lost 5 bases and 1 base, in that order; junction bases with no gene match: 3. The CDR3 extends over 14 amino acids. Germline CDR1 is SEHNR and CDR2 is FQNEAQ (reference sequence). The entry originates in a study of cytomegalovirus exposure and HLA in healthy donors. General observations from the study: It was 160 or so TCR beta chains that were listed as cytomegalovirus-associated.

The TCR comes from a woman in her late teens or twenties in good health and CMV-seronegative. This sequence joins TRBV7-9 and TRBJ2-7; 9 nucleotides match TRBD1. Sequenced sample: PBMCs. In DNA form, the CDR3 reads TGTGCCAGCAGCCCCGGGACAGGGTCCTACGAGCAGTACTTC. Translation gives CASSPGTGSYEQYF.